Here is one T cell receptor beta chain with its context. The antigen is not known. This sample was included in a study of cytomegalovirus exposure and HLA in healthy donors. Points from the study as a whole: Because they were indistinguishable, some V segments, including TRBV6-2 and TRBV6-3, were excluded. Three chains linked to CMV were shown in vitro to be specific for CMV antigens. Available immune exposure information was restricted to CMV serostatus only.

CDR1 MDHEN and CDR2 SYDVKM come from the germline V gene. The ends were cut back, 5 bases at V and 1 base at J, with 5 bases in the middle. The CDR3 contains 12 residues. PCR employed 60 Vbeta and 13 Jbeta primers. TCRdb's copy holds only in-frame clones and misses some; the assay was immunoSEQ multiplex PCR. The sample consists of about 100,000 clones, about 70% of them appearing once. Sequenced: PBMCs. The rearrangement uses TRBV28 and TRBJ1-2; no firm D call. The TCR comes from a woman between 65 and 79 years old in good health and CMV-seropositive. CDR3 loop: CASSTLNYGYTF. DNA of the CDR3: TGTGCCAGCAGTACTCTTAACTATGGCTACACCTTC.